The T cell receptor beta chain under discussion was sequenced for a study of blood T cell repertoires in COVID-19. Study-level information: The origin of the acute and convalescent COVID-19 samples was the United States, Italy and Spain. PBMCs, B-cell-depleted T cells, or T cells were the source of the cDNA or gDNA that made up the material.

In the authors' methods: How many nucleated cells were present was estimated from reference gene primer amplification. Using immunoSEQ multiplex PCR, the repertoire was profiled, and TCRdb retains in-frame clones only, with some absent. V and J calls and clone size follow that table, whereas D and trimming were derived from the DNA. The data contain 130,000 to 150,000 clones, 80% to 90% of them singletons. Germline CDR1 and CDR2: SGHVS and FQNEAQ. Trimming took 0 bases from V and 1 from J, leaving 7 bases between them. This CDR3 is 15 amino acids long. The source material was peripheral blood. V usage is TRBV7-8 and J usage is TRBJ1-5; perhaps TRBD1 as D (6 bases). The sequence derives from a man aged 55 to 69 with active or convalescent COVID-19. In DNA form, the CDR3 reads TGTGCCAGCAGCTTAGCTACAGGGAGCAATCAGCCCCAGCATTTT. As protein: CASSLATGSNQPQHF.